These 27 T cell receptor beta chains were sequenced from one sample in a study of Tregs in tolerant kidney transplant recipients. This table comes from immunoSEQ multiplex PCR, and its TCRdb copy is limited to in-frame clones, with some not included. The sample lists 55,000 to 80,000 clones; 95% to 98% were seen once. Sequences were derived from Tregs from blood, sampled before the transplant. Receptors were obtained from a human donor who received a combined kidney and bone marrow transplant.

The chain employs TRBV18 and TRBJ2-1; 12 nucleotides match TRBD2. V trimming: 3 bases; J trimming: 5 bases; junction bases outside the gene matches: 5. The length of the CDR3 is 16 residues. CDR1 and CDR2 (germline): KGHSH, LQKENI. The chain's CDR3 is CASSPLLAGGHNEQFF. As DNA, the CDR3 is TGTGCCAGCTCACCCCTTCTAGCGGGGGGGCACAATGAGCAGTTCTTC.

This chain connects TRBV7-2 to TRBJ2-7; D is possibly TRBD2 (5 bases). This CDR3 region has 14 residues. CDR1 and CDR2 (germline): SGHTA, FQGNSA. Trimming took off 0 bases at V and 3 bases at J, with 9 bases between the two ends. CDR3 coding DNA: TGTGCCAGCAGCTTAGCGCCCGGGGTCTACGAGCAGTACTTC. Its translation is CASSLAPGVYEQYF.

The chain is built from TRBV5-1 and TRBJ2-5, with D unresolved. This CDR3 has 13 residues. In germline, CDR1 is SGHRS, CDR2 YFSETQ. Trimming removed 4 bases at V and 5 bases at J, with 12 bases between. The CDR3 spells CASSPRPGETQYF. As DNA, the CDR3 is TGCGCCAGCAGCCCCCGCCCCGGGGAGACCCAGTACTTC.

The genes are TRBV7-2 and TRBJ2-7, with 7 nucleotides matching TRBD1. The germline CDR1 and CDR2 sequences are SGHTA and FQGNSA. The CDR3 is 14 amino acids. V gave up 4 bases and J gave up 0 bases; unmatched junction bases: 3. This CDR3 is CASSWGQSSYEQYF. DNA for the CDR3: TGTGCCAGCAGCTGGGGACAGAGCTCCTACGAGCAGTACTTC.

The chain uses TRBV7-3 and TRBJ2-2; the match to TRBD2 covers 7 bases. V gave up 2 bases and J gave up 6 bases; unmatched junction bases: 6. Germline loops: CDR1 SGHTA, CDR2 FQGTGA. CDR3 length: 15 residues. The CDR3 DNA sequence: TGTGCCAGCAGCTTATACGGGGGGTCTCCCGGGGAGCTGTTTTTT. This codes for CASSLYGGSPGELFF. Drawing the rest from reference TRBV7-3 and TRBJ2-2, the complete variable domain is GAGVSQTPSNKVTEKGKYVELRCDPISGHTALYWYRQSLGQGPEFLIYFQGTGAADDSGLPNDRFFAVRPEGSVSTLKIQRTERGDSAVYLCASSLYGGSPGELFFGEGSRLTVL.

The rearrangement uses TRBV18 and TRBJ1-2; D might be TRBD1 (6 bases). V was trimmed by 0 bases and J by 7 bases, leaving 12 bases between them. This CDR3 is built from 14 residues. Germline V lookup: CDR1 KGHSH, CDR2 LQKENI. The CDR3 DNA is TGTGCCAGCTCACCACCGGACAGAGGCCTTGGCTACACCTTC. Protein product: CASSPPDRGLGYTF.

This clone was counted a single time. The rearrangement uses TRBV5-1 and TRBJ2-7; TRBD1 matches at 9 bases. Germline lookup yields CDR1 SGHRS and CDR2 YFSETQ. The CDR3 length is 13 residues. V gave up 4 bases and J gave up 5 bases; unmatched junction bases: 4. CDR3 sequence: CASSRGQGNEQYF. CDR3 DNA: TGCGCCAGCAGCCGGGGACAGGGTAACGAGCAGTACTTC.

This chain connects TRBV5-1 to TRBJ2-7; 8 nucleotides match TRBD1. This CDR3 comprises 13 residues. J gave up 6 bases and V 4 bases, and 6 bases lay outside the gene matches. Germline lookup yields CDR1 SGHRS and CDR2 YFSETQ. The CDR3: CASSPTGAGEQYF. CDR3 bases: TGCGCCAGCAGCCCGACAGGGGCGGGCGAGCAGTACTTC. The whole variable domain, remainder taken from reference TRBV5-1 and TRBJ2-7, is KAGVTQTPRYLIKTRGQQVTLSCSPISGHRSVSWYQQTPGQGLQFLFEYFSETQRNKGNFPGRFSGRQFSNSRSEMNVSTLELGDSALYLCASSPTGAGEQYFGPGTRLTVT.

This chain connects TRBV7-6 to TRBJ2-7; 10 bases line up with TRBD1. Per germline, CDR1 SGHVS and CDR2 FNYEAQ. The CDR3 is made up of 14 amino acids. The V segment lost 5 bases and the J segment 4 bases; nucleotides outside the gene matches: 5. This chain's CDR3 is CASSPRTGGYEQYF. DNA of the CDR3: TGTGCCAGCAGCCCGCGGACAGGGGGTTACGAGCAGTACTTC. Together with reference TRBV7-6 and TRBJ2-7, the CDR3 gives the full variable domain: GAGVSQSPRYKVTKRGQDVALRCDPISGHVSLYWYRQALGQGPEFLTYFNYEAQQDKSGLPNDRFSAERPEGSISTLTIQRTEQRDSAMYRCASSPRTGGYEQYFGPGTRLTVT.

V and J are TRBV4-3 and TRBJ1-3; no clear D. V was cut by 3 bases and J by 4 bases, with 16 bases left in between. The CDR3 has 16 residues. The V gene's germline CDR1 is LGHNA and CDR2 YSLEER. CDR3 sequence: CASSQRADINGNTIYF. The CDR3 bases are TGCGCCAGCAGCCAGAGGGCCGATATAAACGGAAACACCATATATTTT.

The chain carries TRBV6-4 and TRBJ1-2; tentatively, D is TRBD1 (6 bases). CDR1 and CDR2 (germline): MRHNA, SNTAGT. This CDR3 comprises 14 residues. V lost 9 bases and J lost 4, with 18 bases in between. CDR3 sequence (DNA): TGTGCCAGGATGAACAGGGCCAATTTCTATGGCTACACCTTC. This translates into CARMNRANFYGYTF.

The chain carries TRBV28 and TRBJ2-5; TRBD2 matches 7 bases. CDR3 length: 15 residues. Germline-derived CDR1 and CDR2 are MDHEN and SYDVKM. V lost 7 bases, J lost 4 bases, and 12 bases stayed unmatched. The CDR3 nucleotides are TGTGCCAGCACCTCCGGATTAGGACTAGGAGAGACCCAGTACTTC. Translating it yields CASTSGLGLGETQYF.

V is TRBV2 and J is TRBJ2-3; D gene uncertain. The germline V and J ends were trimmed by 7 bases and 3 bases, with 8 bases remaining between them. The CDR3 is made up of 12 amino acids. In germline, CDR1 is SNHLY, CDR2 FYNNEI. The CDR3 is CASIPVTDTQYF. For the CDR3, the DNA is TGTGCCAGCATCCCCGTTACAGATACGCAGTATTTT. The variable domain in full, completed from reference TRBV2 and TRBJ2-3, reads EPEVTQTPSHQVTQMGQEVILRCVPISNHLYFYWYRQILGQKVEFLVSFYNNEISEKSEIFDDQFSVERPDGSNFTLKIRSTKLEDSAMYFCASIPVTDTQYFGPGTRLTVL.

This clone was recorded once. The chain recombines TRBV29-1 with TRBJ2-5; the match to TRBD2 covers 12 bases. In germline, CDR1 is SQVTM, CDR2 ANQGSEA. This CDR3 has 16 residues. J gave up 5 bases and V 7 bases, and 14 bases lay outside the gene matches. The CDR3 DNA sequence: TGCAGCGCGAGGGGGCTAGCGGGGGGGCTAGGGGAGACCCAGTACTTC. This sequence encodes CSARGLAGGLGETQYF.

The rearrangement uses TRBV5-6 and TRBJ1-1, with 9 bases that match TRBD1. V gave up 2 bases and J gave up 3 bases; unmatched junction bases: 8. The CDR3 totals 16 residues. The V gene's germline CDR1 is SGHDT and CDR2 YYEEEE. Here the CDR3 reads CASSFPTQGADTEAFF. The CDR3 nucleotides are TGTGCCAGCAGCTTCCCGACACAGGGGGCGGACACTGAAGCTTTCTTT.

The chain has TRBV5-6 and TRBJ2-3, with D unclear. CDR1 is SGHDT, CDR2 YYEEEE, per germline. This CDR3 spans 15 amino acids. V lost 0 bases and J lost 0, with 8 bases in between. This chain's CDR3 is CASSLAGYSTDTQYF. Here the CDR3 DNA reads TGTGCCAGCAGCTTGGCAGGCTATAGCACAGATACGCAGTATTTT. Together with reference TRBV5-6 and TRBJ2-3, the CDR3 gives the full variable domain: DAGVTQSPTHLIKTRGQQVTLRCSPKSGHDTVSWYQQALGQGPQFIFQYYEEEERQRGNFPDRFSGHQFPNYSSELNVNALLLGDSALYLCASSLAGYSTDTQYFGPGTRLTVL.

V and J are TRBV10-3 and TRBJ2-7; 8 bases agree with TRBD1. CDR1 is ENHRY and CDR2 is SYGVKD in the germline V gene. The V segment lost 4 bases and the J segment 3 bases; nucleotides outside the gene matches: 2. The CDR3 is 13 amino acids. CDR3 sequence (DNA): TGTGCCATCAGTGGAGACAGGGGCTACGAGCAGTACTTC. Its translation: CAISGDRGYEQYF.

CDR3: CASSLVGDRVNEQFF. The CDR3, as DNA: TGTGCCAGCAGCTTAGTAGGGGACAGGGTCAATGAGCAGTTCTTC. V is TRBV7-2 and J is TRBJ2-1, with 9 bases identical to TRBD1. V was clipped by 1 base and J by 6 bases; unmatched bases: 4. This CDR3 contains 15 residues. The germline gives CDR1 SGHTA, CDR2 FQGNSA.

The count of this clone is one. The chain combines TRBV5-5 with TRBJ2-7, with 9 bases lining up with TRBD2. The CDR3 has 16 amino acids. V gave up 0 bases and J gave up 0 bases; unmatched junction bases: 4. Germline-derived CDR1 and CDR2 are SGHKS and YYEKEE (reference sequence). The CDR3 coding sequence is TGTGCCAGCAGCTTGGGGCGGGGGGGGAACTCCTACGAGCAGTACTTC. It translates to CASSLGRGGNSYEQYF.

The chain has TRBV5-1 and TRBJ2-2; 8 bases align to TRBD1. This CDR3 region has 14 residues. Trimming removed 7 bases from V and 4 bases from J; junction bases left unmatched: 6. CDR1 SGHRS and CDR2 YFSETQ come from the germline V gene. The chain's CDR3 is CASGPQGGTGELFF. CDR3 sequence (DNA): TGCGCCAGCGGGCCACAGGGGGGCACCGGGGAGCTGTTTTTT.

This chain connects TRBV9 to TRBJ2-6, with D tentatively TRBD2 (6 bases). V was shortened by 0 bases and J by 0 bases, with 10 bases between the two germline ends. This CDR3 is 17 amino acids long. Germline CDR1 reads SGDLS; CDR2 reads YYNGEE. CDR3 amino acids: CASSVAGVFSGANVLTF. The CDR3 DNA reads TGTGCCAGCAGCGTAGCGGGGGTTTTCTCTGGGGCCAACGTCCTGACTTTC.

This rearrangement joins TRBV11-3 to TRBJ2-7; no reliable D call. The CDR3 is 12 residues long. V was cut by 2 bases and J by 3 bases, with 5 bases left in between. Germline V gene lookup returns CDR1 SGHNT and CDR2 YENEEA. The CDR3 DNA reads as TGTGCCAGCAGCTTAAACAGCTACGAGCAGTACTTC. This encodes CASSLNSYEQYF.

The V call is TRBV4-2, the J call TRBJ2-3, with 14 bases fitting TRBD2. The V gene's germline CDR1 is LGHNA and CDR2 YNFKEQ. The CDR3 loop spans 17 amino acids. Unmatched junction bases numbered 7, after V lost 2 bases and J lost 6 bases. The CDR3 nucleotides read TGTGCCAGCAGCCAAAGCGGGACTAGCGGGAGAAGGGATACGCAGTATTTT. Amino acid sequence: CASSQSGTSGRRDTQYF.

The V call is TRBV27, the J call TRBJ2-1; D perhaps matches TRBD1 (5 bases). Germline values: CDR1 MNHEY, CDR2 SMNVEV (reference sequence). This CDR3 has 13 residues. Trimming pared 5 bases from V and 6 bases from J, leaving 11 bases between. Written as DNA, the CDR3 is TGTGCCAGCAGTACCGACAGTGTCAATGAGCAGTTCTTC. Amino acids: CASSTDSVNEQFF.

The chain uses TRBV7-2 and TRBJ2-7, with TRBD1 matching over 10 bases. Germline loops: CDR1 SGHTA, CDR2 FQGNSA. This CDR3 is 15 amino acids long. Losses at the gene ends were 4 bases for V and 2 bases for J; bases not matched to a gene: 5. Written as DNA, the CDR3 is TGTGCCAGCAGCTCCCGGACAGGGGGACCCTACGAGCAGTACTTC. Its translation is CASSSRTGGPYEQYF.

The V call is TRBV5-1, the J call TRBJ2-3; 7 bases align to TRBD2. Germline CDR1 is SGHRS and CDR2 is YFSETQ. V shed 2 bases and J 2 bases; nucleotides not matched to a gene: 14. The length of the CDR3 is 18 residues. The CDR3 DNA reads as TGCGCCAGCAGCTTCGGAGGTCTGGGGGGAGGGTACACAGATACGCAGTATTTT. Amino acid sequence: CASSFGGLGGGYTDTQYF.

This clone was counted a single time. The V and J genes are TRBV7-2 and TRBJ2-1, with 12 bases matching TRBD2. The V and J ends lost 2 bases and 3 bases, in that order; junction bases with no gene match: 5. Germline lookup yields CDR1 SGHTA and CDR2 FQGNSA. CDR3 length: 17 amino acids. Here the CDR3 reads CASSLISGLAGYNEQFF. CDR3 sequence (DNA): TGTGCCAGCAGCTTAATCTCGGGACTAGCGGGCTACAATGAGCAGTTCTTC.